The T cell receptor beta chain described here comes from a study of T-cell reconstitution after alpha-beta-depleted transplantation in children. Study-level findings and limits: TCRbeta diversity was high at day 60 in some patients (a result of surviving recipient T cells and thymic progenitors). Among T cells one year after transplant, newly produced cells accounted for most counts and diversity. Expanded clones from the graft, numbering several hundred, reportedly supplied alpha-beta T cells about two months after transplant.

For TCRbeta, the library was prepared with unique molecular identifiers. A single record per CDR3 protein comes from TCRdb applying MiXCR to the PCR reads. The table includes hundreds of thousands of distinct CDR3 sequences, under 20% detected once. V was trimmed by 3 bases and J by 0 bases, leaving 8 bases between them. Per the germline V gene, CDR1 is DFQATT and CDR2 is SNEGSKA (reference sequence). This CDR3 has 13 residues. This clonotype was picked up a small number of times. Its antigen is unidentified. The V call is TRBV20-1, the J call TRBJ1-1; D may be TRBD1 (5 bases). The origin of this receptor is a boy younger than two who had a stem cell transplant for Wiskott-Aldrich syndrome, so the T cells may come from the graft donor. Sequencing was performed on PBMCs, mostly from graft donor cells, taken 360 days after TCRalphabeta/CD19-depleted stem cell transplant. In DNA, the CDR3 is TGCAGTGCTAGGGAGGGGTTGAACACTGAAGCTTTCTTT. Amino acids: CSAREGLNTEAFF.